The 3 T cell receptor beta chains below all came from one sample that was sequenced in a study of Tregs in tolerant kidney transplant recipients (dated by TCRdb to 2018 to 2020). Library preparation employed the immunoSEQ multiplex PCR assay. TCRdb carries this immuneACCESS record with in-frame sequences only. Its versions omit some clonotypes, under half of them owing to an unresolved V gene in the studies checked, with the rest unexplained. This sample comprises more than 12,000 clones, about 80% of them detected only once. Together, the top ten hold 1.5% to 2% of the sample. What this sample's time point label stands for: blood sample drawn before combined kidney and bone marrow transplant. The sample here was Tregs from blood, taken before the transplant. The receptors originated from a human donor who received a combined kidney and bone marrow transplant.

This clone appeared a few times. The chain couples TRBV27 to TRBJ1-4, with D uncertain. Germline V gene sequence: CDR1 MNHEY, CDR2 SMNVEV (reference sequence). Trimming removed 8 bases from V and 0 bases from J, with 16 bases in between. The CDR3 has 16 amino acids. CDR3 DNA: TGTGCCAGCGGTCCAATACAGAGCCCAACTAATGAAAAACTGTTTTTT. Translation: CASGPIQSPTNEKLFF.

The CDR3 nucleotides read TGTGCCAGCAAGTCAGGGGCAAGTAATCAGCCCCAGCATTTT. This sequence encodes CASKSGASNQPQHF. The rearrangement uses TRBV19 and TRBJ1-5, with a possible D match to TRBD1 (6 bases). The CDR3 totals 14 residues. CDR1 is LNHDA and CDR2 is SQIVND in the germline V gene (reference sequence). Deletions cut 9 bases from V and 4 bases from J, with 16 bases between.

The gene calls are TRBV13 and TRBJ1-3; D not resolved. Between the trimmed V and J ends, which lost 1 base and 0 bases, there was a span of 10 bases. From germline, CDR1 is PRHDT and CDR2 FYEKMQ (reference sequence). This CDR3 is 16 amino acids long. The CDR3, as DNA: TGTGCCAGCAGCTTAGACAGTTTTATCTCTGGAAACACCATATATTTT. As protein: CASSLDSFISGNTIYF.